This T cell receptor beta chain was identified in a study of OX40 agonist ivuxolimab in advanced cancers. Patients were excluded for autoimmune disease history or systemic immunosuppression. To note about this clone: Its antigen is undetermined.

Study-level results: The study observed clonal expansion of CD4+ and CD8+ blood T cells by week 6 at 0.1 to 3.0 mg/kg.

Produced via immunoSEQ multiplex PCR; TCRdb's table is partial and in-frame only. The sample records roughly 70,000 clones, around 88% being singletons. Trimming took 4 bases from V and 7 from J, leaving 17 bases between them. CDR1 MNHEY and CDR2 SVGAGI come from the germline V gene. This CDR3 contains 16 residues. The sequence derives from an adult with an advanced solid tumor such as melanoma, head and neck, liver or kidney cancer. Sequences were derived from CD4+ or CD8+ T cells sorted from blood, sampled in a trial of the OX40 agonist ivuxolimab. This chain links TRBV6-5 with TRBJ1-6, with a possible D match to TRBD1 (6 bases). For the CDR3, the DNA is TGTGCCAGCAGTTTCGGACAGCAGCTTCGGAATTCACCCCTCCACTTT. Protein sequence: CASSFGQQLRNSPLHF.